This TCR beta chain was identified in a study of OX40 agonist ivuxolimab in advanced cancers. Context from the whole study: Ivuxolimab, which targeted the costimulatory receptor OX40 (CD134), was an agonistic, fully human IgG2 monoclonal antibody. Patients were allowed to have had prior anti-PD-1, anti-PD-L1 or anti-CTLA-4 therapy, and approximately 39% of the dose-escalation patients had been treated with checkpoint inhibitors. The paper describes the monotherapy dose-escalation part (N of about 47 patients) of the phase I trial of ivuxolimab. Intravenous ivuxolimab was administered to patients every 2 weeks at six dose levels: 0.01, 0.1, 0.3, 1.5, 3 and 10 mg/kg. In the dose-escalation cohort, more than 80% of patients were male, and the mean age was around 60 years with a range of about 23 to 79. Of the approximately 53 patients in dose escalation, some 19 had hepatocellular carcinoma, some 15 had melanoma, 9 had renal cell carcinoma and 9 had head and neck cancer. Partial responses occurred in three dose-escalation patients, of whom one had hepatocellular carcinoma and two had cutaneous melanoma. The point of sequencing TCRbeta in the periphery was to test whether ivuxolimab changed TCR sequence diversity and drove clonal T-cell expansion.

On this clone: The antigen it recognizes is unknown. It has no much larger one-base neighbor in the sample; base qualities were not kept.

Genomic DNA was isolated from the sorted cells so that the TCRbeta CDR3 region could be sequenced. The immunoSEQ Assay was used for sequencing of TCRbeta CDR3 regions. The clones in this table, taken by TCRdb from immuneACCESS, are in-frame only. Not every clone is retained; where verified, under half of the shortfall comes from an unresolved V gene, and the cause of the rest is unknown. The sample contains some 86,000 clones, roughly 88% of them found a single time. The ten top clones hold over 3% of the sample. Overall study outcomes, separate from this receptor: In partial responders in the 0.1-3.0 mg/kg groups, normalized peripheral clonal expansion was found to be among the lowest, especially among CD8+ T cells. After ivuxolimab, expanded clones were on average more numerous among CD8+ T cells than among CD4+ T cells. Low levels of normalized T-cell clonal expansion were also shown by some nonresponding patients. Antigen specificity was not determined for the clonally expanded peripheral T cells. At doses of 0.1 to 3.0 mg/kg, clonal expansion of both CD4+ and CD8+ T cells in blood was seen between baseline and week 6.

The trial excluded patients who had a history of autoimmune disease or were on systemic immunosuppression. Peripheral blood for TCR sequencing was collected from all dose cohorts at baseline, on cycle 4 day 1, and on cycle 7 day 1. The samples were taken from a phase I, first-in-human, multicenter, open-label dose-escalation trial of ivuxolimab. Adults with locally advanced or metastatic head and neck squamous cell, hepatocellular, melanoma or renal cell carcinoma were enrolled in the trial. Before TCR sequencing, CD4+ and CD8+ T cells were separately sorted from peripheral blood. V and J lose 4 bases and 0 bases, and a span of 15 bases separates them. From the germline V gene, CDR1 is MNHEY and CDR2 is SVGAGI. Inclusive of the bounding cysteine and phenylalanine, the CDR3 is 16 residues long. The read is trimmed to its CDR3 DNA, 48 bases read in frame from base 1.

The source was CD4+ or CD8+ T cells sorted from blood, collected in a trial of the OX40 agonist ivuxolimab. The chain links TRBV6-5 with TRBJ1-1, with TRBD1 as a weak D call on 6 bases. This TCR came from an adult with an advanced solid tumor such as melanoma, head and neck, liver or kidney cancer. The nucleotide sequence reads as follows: TGTGCCAGCAGTTCACCCCCGGGACACTTGAACACTGAAGCTTTCTTT. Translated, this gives CASSSPPGHLNTEAFF.